Listed here are 31 T cell receptor beta chains from one sample, sequenced in a study of response to subunit inactivated influenza vaccine. TCRdb reprocessed the RT-PCR reads with MiXCR, giving one entry per CDR3 protein. The sample lists fewer than 750,000 distinct CDR3 sequences; 14% were seen once. Material: PBMCs from blood, obtained 12 days after vaccination. These receptors came from a man between 50 and 59 years old who received an inactivated influenza vaccine.

The chain is built from TRBV29-1 and TRBJ2-5; TRBD1 might be the D (6 bases). V shed 5 bases and J shed 0 bases, with 7 bases lying between them. Germline values: CDR1 SQVTM, CDR2 ANQGSEA. This CDR3 spans 12 amino acids. The CDR3 spells CSVRGYQETQYF. CDR3 in DNA: TGCAGCGTTAGGGGGTACCAAGAGACCCAGTACTTC.

This clonotype was counted only a few times. The V call is TRBV28, the J call TRBJ2-1, with 14 bases fitting TRBD2. The CDR3 is 13 amino acids. J gave up 8 bases and V 8 bases, and 2 bases lay outside the gene matches. The germline gives CDR1 MDHEN, CDR2 SYDVKM. The CDR3 region has the DNA TGTGCCAGCGGGACTAGCGGGAGTCATGAGCAGTTCTTC. Translating gives CASGTSGSHEQFF.

The chain couples TRBV7-8 to TRBJ2-2; 11 nucleotides match TRBD2. The CDR3 extends over 15 amino acids. Trimming took 8 bases from V and 4 from J; bases not matched to a gene: 6. From germline, CDR1 is SGHVS and CDR2 FQNEAQ. CDR3 DNA: TGTGCCAGCGGTGTAGCGGGGGGGAGCACCGGGGAGCTGTTTTTT. Its translation is CASGVAGGSTGELFF. Filled out from reference TRBV7-8 and TRBJ2-2, the complete variable domain reads GAGVSQSPRYKVAKRGQDVALRCDPISGHVSLFWYQQALGQGPEFLTYFQNEAQLDKSGLPSDRFFAERPEGSVSTLKIQRTQQEDSAVYLCASGVAGGSTGELFFGEGSRLTVL.

Many counts were recorded for this clonotype. The V call is TRBV14, the J call TRBJ2-3; no reliable D call. V dropped 4 bases and J dropped 10 bases, with 12 bases sitting between them. Germline assignment: CDR1 SGHDN and CDR2 FVKESK. The CDR3 totals 12 residues. The CDR3 DNA is TGTGCCAGCAGCCCTCTTGGAGTGGCGCAGTATTTT. Translation gives CASSPLGVAQYF.

Only a few counts were recorded for this clonotype. The chain joins TRBV15 to TRBJ2-5; D possibly corresponds to TRBD2 (5 bases). This CDR3 region has 15 residues. Trimming stripped 0 bases from V and 5 bases from J, with 13 bases between. CDR1 is LNHNV and CDR2 is YYDKDF in the germline V gene (reference sequence). The chain's CDR3 is CATSRDQLGRETQYF. DNA of the CDR3: TGTGCCACCAGCAGAGATCAACTAGGACGGGAGACCCAGTACTTC.

The chain carries TRBV3-1 and TRBJ2-5; D is ambiguous. Trimming took 1 base from V and 3 from J, leaving 12 bases between them. The CDR3 covers 15 residues. CDR1 is LGHDT and CDR2 is YNNKEL in the germline V gene (reference sequence). The CDR3 nucleotides are TGTGCCAGCAGCCAAGGATGGGCGCCAAAAGAGACCCAGTACTTC. It encodes CASSQGWAPKETQYF.

The gene calls are TRBV20-1 and TRBJ2-2; D perhaps matches TRBD2 (6 bases). Trimming took 3 bases from V and 2 from J, leaving 28 bases between them. The length of the CDR3 is 20 residues. Per germline, CDR1 DFQATT and CDR2 SNEGSKA (reference sequence). The CDR3 loop reads CSASGWGSGKGGVNTGELFF. CDR3 DNA sequence: TGCAGTGCTAGCGGGTGGGGATCGGGAAAAGGAGGGGTTAACACCGGGGAGCTGTTTTTT.

The chain combines TRBV7-2 with TRBJ2-1, with 9 bases that match TRBD2. V was clipped by 1 base and J by 1 base; unmatched bases: 5. Germline CDR1 SGHTA, CDR2 FQGNSA. There are 17 residues in the CDR3. CDR3 DNA sequence: TGTGCCAGCAGCTTAGGGGCGGGAGGGCCGTCCTACAATGAGCAGTTCTTC. Translating it yields CASSLGAGGPSYNEQFF. Drawing the rest from reference TRBV7-2 and TRBJ2-1, the complete variable domain is GAGVSQSPSNKVTEKGKDVELRCDPISGHTALYWYRQSLGQGLEFLIYFQGNSAPDKSGLPSDRFSAERTGGSVSTLTIQRTQQEDSAVYLCASSLGAGGPSYNEQFFGPGTRLTVL.

The chain couples TRBV20-1 to TRBJ2-1, with TRBD2 matching over 10 bases. CDR1 and CDR2 (germline): DFQATT, SNEGSKA (reference sequence). V lost 6 bases, J lost 6 bases, and 8 bases stayed unmatched. This CDR3 is built from 14 residues. The CDR3 is CSAFQSGGANEQFF. The CDR3 coding sequence is TGCAGTGCATTCCAGAGCGGGGGGGCCAATGAGCAGTTCTTC.

The V gene is TRBV7-3, the J gene TRBJ2-5; D not certain. This CDR3 is built from 13 residues. The germline V and J ends were trimmed by 3 bases and 2 bases, with 7 bases remaining between them. In germline, CDR1 is SGHTA, CDR2 FQGTGA. DNA for the CDR3: TGTGCCAGCAGCTTTTCCCCGCAAGAGACCCAGTACTTC. Translating gives CASSFSPQETQYF.

Many counts were recorded for this clonotype. The chain has TRBV12-3 or TRBV12-4 and TRBJ2-7, with 12 bases identical to TRBD1. The ends lost 5 bases at V and 6 bases at J; junction bases unmatched: 8. CDR3 length: 15 amino acids. The chain's CDR3 is CASSTKGQGAGEQYF. Here the CDR3 DNA reads TGTGCCAGCAGTACAAAGGGACAGGGGGCTGGCGAGCAGTACTTC.

This sequence joins TRBV5-1 and TRBJ1-1; 7 bases are shared with TRBD1. Trimming took 0 bases from V and 8 from J; bases not matched to a gene: 1. The CDR3 runs to 12 residues. In germline, CDR1 is SGHRS, CDR2 YFSETQ. CDR3: CASSLEGGEAFF. The CDR3 bases are TGCGCCAGCAGCTTGGAAGGGGGCGAAGCTTTCTTT.

The rearrangement uses TRBV20-1 and TRBJ2-7; D possibly corresponds to TRBD1 (6 bases). This CDR3 region has 15 residues. Germline V CDR1 and CDR2: DFQATT, SNEGSKA (reference sequence). The germline V and J ends were trimmed by 0 bases and 1 base, with 13 bases remaining between them. The CDR3 bases are TGCAGTGCTAGAGATCCACAGGGTCGATCCTACGAGCAGTACTTC. Amino acids: CSARDPQGRSYEQYF.

This clonotype was picked up many times. The chain combines TRBV7-6 with TRBJ2-3; D is unclear. Trimming cost V 1 base and J 0 bases, with 8 bases left between them. Per the germline V gene, CDR1 is SGHVS and CDR2 is FNYEAQ. The CDR3 is 15 amino acids. CDR3 sequence (DNA): TGTGCCAGCAGCTTAGGGCAGTTAAGCACAGATACGCAGTATTTT. Translated, it gives CASSLGQLSTDTQYF.

This clonotype was seen a handful of times. V usage is TRBV6-1 and J usage is TRBJ2-7; 7 nucleotides agree with TRBD1. Germline lookup yields CDR1 MNHNS and CDR2 SASEGT. This CDR3 comprises 13 residues. V lost 0 bases and J lost 7; bases outside the gene matches: 3. Written as DNA, the CDR3 is TGTGCCAGCAGTGAAGCCGGCAGGGGGGAGCAGTACTTC. It translates to CASSEAGRGEQYF.

This clonotype was recorded a few times. The V call is TRBV7-3, the J call TRBJ2-3; TRBD2 might be the D (5 bases). The V end was cut by 2 bases, the J end by 4 bases, with 19 bases between. Looked up from germline, CDR1 is SGHTA and CDR2 is FQGTGA. CDR3 length equals 17 residues. The CDR3: CASSLETGRLASDTQYF. The DNA of the CDR3 is TGTGCCAGCAGCTTAGAGACGGGCAGGCTAGCCTCAGATACGCAGTATTTT.

This clonotype was counted many times. The chain has TRBV7-8 and TRBJ2-1; D tentatively fits TRBD1 or TRBD2 (6 bases each). The CDR3 is made up of 16 amino acids. CDR1 is SGHVS and CDR2 is FQNEAQ in the germline V gene. Trimming took 1 base from V and 0 from J, leaving 10 bases between them. CDR3 DNA: TGTGCCAGCAGCTTAGTAGGGGGGAGCTCCTACAATGAGCAGTTCTTC. It codes for CASSLVGGSSYNEQFF.

V and J are TRBV12-3 or TRBV12-4 and TRBJ1-6, with D maybe TRBD1 (5 bases). V lost 3 bases and J lost 10, with 13 bases in between. The CDR3 has 14 residues. The CDR3 protein is CASSFKGFGSPLHF. The CDR3 DNA reads TGTGCCAGCAGTTTTAAGGGGTTCGGGTCACCCCTCCACTTT.

The CDR3 protein is CASSYSTLLGRGQVDEQFF. As DNA, the CDR3 is TGTGCCAGCAGTTACTCGACGCTTTTGGGCAGGGGGCAAGTCGATGAGCAGTTCTTC. The V gene is TRBV6-2 or TRBV6-3, the J gene TRBJ2-1, with TRBD1 matching over 8 bases. V lost 0 bases, J lost 8 bases, and 18 bases stayed unmatched. Germline values: CDR1 MNHEY, CDR2 SVGEGT. The CDR3 contains 19 residues.

This clonotype was seen more than once but under ten times. This rearrangement joins TRBV7-2 to TRBJ1-1; D call uncertain. CDR3 length: 14 residues. Germline V gene data show CDR1 as SGHTA and CDR2 as FQGNSA. V lost 5 bases to trimming and J lost 8 bases, with 18 bases between them. For the CDR3, the DNA is TGTGCCAGCAGCCGTCGGACGCAAGTAAACGAAGCTTTCTTT. Protein sequence: CASSRRTQVNEAFF.

The chain recombines TRBV7-2 with TRBJ2-1, with TRBD2 matching over 9 bases. The junction had 12 bases not matched to a gene; V was cut back by 6 bases and J by 6 bases. In germline, CDR1 is SGHTA, CDR2 FQGNSA. CDR3 size: 16 residues. CDR3 residues: CASSPQGLAKLNEQFF. CDR3 coding DNA: TGTGCCAGCAGTCCACAAGGACTAGCGAAACTCAATGAGCAGTTCTTC.

This clonotype was picked up a small number of times. The chain uses TRBV11-3 and TRBJ2-3; 7 nucleotides line up with TRBD2. CDR3 size: 15 residues. V was clipped by 1 base and J by 2 bases; unmatched bases: 3. Germline V gene data show CDR1 as SGHNT and CDR2 as YENEEA. For the CDR3, the DNA is TGTGCCAGCAGCTTAGGAACTAGCGACACAGATACGCAGTATTTT. Translation: CASSLGTSDTDTQYF.

This clonotype was observed a single time. The chain has TRBV6-1 and TRBJ2-7; D possibly uses TRBD1 or TRBD2 (5 bases each). This CDR3 has 14 amino acids. The germline V gene encodes CDR1 MNHNS and CDR2 SASEGT. V lost 1 base and J lost 4, with 11 bases in between. The CDR3 DNA follows: TGTGCCAGCAGTGAAGGGGGACGTAAGTACGAGCAGTACTTC. It specifies CASSEGGRKYEQYF.

This clonotype occurred a few times. The gene calls are TRBV7-2 and TRBJ2-5, with D possibly TRBD2 on 6 matching bases. Germline V gene sequence: CDR1 SGHTA, CDR2 FQGNSA. V lost 5 bases, J lost 4 bases, and 17 bases lay in between. The CDR3 has 15 residues. Written as DNA, the CDR3 is TGTGCCAGCAGCCTGCGAGCGGGTGGGGCAGAGACCCAGTACTTC. The encoded protein is CASSLRAGGAETQYF.

V gene TRBV20-1 combines with J gene TRBJ1-1; 7 bases align to TRBD1. Looked up from germline, CDR1 is DFQATT and CDR2 is SNEGSKA (reference sequence). V lost 3 bases and J lost 6; bases outside the gene matches: 7. The CDR3 sequence is 13 residues long. DNA of the CDR3: TGCAGTGCTAGCACAGGGGCGAGCTCTGAAGCTTTCTTT. The encoded protein is CSASTGASSEAFF.

The DNA of the CDR3 is TGTGCCAGCAGCCCATCCGCCTTTGGTTCAGATACGCAGTATTTT. It is translated as CASSPSAFGSDTQYF. The chain combines TRBV28 with TRBJ2-3; D is uncertain. Germline lookup yields CDR1 MDHEN and CDR2 SYDVKM. CDR3 length equals 15 residues. V was pared by 6 bases and J by 4 bases, with 17 bases between.

The chain carries TRBV6-5 and TRBJ2-5, with 10 bases matching TRBD1. Looked up from germline, CDR1 is MNHEY and CDR2 is SVGAGI. The CDR3 has 18 amino acids. V dropped 0 bases and J dropped 3; count of bases not matched to a gene: 10. The CDR3 here is CASSYSPTGGAVKETQYF. CDR3 nucleotides: TGTGCCAGCAGTTACTCACCGACAGGGGGCGCCGTTAAAGAGACCCAGTACTTC.

V is TRBV7-2 and J is TRBJ2-7; D uncertain. This CDR3 region has 13 residues. Germline loops: CDR1 SGHTA, CDR2 FQGNSA. Deletions cut 3 bases from V and 12 bases from J, with 18 bases between. The CDR3 loop reads CASSFDSSVTWYF. Here the CDR3 DNA reads TGTGCCAGCAGCTTCGACTCCAGCGTGACTTGGTACTTC.

This chain connects TRBV20-1 to TRBJ2-3, with D possibly being TRBD2 (6 bases). Trimming shortened V by 6 bases and J by 0 bases, and 13 bases separated the two germline ends. The germline V gene encodes CDR1 DFQATT and CDR2 SNEGSKA (reference sequence). This CDR3 spans 14 amino acids. This CDR3 is CSALSGTSTDTQYF. The CDR3 bases are TGCAGTGCCCTTAGCGGAACTAGCACAGATACGCAGTATTTT.

In this sample, this clonotype turned up many times. The chain uses TRBV28 and TRBJ2-3; TRBD1 agrees at 8 bases. The germline V gene encodes CDR1 MDHEN and CDR2 SYDVKM. V gave up 11 bases and J gave up 1 base; unmatched junction bases: 11. CDR3 length: 15 residues. For the CDR3, the DNA is TGTGCCGTCGGGAGAGTGACAGGGGGCACAGATACGCAGTATTTT. It encodes CAVGRVTGGTDTQYF.

The rearrangement joins TRBV5-1 to TRBJ2-7; D may be TRBD1 or TRBD2 (5 bases each). V was clipped by 2 bases and J by 0 bases, with 15 bases between them. CDR1 SGHRS and CDR2 YFSETQ come from the germline V gene. This CDR3 contains 16 residues. CDR3 region: CASSLPSPGASYEQYF. The CDR3 DNA sequence: TGCGCCAGCAGCTTACCATCGCCCGGGGCCTCCTACGAGCAGTACTTC.